The 21 T cell receptor beta chains given below trace back to one sample, sequenced in a study of blood T cell repertoires in COVID-19. This table comes from immunoSEQ multiplex PCR, and its TCRdb copy is limited to in-frame clones, with some not included. Here the sample spans approximately 290,000 clones, around 85% being singletons. The specimen was peripheral blood. The receptors were sampled from a human donor with COVID-19, enrolled during active disease. The donor label of this sample is uncertain.

V and J are TRBV28 and TRBJ1-4; D is uncertain. The V and J ends lost 2 bases and 8 bases respectively, with 18 bases between them. Germline V gene data show CDR1 as MDHEN and CDR2 as SYDVKM. The CDR3 has 16 residues. The CDR3 here is CASSLVWRQRLEKLFF. The CDR3 DNA is TGTGCCAGCAGTTTAGTATGGAGGCAGAGACTCGAAAAACTGTTTTTT.

This clone was seen only once. The chain is built from TRBV3-1 (or the pseudogene TRBV3-2) and TRBJ1-6, with TRBD1 as a possible D gene (5 bases). The germline gives CDR1 LGHDT, CDR2 YNNKEL (reference sequence). The V gene lost 2 bases and the J gene lost 8 bases, with 13 bases spanning the gap. The CDR3 sequence is 15 residues long. The CDR3 nucleotides read TGTGCCAGCAGCCAATTTTGGGACTCGGATTCACCCCTCCACTTT. Translating it yields CASSQFWDSDSPLHF.

V and J are TRBV6-5 and TRBJ1-1, with no clear D. Germline assignment: CDR1 MNHEY and CDR2 SVGAGI. V lost 6 bases and J 0 bases, leaving 8 bases between the germline ends. The CDR3 sequence is 13 residues long. The CDR3 spells CASRPIVNTEAFF. For the CDR3, the DNA is TGTGCCAGCAGGCCCATAGTGAACACTGAAGCTTTCTTT.

The chain recombines TRBV15 with TRBJ2-1, with TRBD2 matching 7 bases. CDR3 length: 14 residues. The germline V gene has CDR1 LNHNV and CDR2 YYDKDF (reference sequence). Losses at the gene ends were 5 bases for V and 9 bases for J; bases not matched to a gene: 10. The CDR3 sequence: CATSRLAGAGEQFF. CDR3 in DNA: TGTGCCACCAGCCGGCTGGCGGGAGCGGGTGAGCAGTTCTTC.

The chain joins TRBV6-2 or TRBV6-3 to TRBJ1-1, with TRBD1 as a possible D gene (5 bases). Germline assignment: CDR1 MNHEY and CDR2 SVGEGT. The CDR3 runs 18 residues. Trimming pared 0 bases from V and 0 bases from J, leaving 17 bases between. The CDR3 DNA reads TGTGCCAGCAGTTACTCGAGGGGAGGGCAGAGAATGAACACTGAAGCTTTCTTT. Protein: CASSYSRGGQRMNTEAFF.

The V gene is TRBV4-2, the J gene TRBJ2-2, with D maybe TRBD1 (5 bases). Germline assignment: CDR1 LGHNA and CDR2 YNFKEQ. The CDR3 consists of 16 residues. Trimming pared 1 base from V and 1 base from J, leaving 10 bases between. The CDR3 is CASSQVGAGNTGELFF. CDR3 nucleotides: TGTGCCAGCAGCCAAGTTGGGGCAGGGAACACCGGGGAGCTGTTTTTT.

The chain uses TRBV19 and TRBJ2-6, with D tentatively TRBD2 (5 bases). Between the trimmed V and J ends, which lost 7 bases and 0 bases, there was a span of 7 bases. Looked up from germline, CDR1 is LNHDA and CDR2 is SQIVND (reference sequence). The CDR3 contains 14 residues. Here the CDR3 reads CASTRDSGANVLTF. In nucleotides, the CDR3 is TGTGCCAGTACGAGGGACTCTGGGGCCAACGTCCTGACTTTC.

The sample holds one count of this clone. V gene TRBV10-3 combines with J gene TRBJ1-1; unclear D gene. Germline CDR1 ENHRY, CDR2 SYGVKD. The CDR3 is made up of 12 amino acids. V was trimmed by 10 bases and J by 1 base, leaving 10 bases between them. CDR3 in DNA: TGTGCCAGTAACGACAAGAACACTGAAGCTTTCTTT. This encodes CASNDKNTEAFF.

The rearrangement joins TRBV5-4 to TRBJ2-7, with TRBD2 matching 12 bases. Trimming cost V 2 bases and J 6 bases; bases outside gene matches: 6. CDR1 and CDR2 (germline): SGHNT, YYREEE (reference sequence). The CDR3 covers 15 residues. In DNA form, the CDR3 reads TGTGCCAGCAGCTTCCGACTAGCGGGAGCAGGCGAGCAGTACTTC. Translation gives CASSFRLAGAGEQYF.

In DNA, the CDR3 is TGCAGCTATAACGACAGGGGCCAAGAGACCCAGTACTTC. It codes for CSYNDRGQETQYF. V usage is TRBV29-1 and J usage is TRBJ2-5; TRBD1 aligns across 8 bases. Per germline, CDR1 SQVTM and CDR2 ANQGSEA. This CDR3 spans 13 amino acids. V lost 8 bases, J lost 1 base, and 6 bases stayed unmatched.

The genes are TRBV5-5 and TRBJ2-6, with D perhaps TRBD2 (6 bases). The CDR3 contains 16 residues. V lost 1 base to trimming and J lost 2 bases, with 10 bases between them. The V gene's germline CDR1 is SGHKS and CDR2 YYEKEE (reference sequence). The CDR3 spells CASSLLGTAGANVLTF. The CDR3 bases are TGTGCCAGCAGCTTGCTAGGGACTGCTGGGGCCAACGTCCTGACTTTC.

The chain combines TRBV3-1 (or the pseudogene TRBV3-2) with TRBJ1-2, with D uncertain. Germline CDR1 reads LGHDT; CDR2 reads YNNKEL (reference sequence). The V end lost 4 bases, the J end lost 8 bases, and 11 bases lay between the germline ends. The CDR3 has 12 amino acids. The CDR3 is CASSPRTGGYTF. CDR3 DNA sequence: TGTGCCAGCAGCCCCAGGACGGGAGGCTACACCTTC.

This chain joins TRBV7-9 and TRBJ2-1; 8 bases are shared with TRBD2. V shed 2 bases and J 5 bases; nucleotides not matched to a gene: 8. The germline CDR1 and CDR2 sequences are SEHNR and FQNEAQ (reference sequence). This CDR3 has 16 residues. The CDR3 DNA reads as TGTGCCAGCAGCTTATATGGGACTAGTCAGGACAATGAGCAGTTCTTC. It yields the protein CASSLYGTSQDNEQFF. Looking up the rest from reference TRBV7-9 and TRBJ2-1 gives the full variable domain: DTGVSQNPRHKITKRGQNVTFRCDPISEHNRLYWYRQTLGQGPEFLTYFQNEAQLEKSRLLSDRFSAERPKGSFSTLEIQRTEQGDSAMYLCASSLYGTSQDNEQFFGPGTRLTVL.

V and J are TRBV28 and TRBJ1-3; 8 bases map to TRBD1. The germline gives CDR1 MDHEN, CDR2 SYDVKM. The CDR3 covers 15 residues. With 2 bases clipped from V and 9 bases from J, the junction kept 9 bases outside the gene matches. CDR3 nucleotides: TGTGCCAGCAGTTTACCCATCCGGACAGGGATCACCATATATTTT. This sequence encodes CASSLPIRTGITIYF. The full variable domain, rest sourced from reference TRBV28 and TRBJ1-3, is DVKVTQSSRYLVKRTGEKVFLECVQDMDHENMFWYRQDPGLGLRLIYFSYDVKMKEKGDIPEGYSVSREKKERFSLILESASTNQTSMYLCASSLPIRTGITIYFGEGSWLTVV.

The J gene is TRBJ1-6, the V gene TRBV19; 8 bases line up with TRBD1. CDR1 and CDR2 from the germline V gene are LNHDA and SQIVND (reference sequence). This CDR3 region has 15 residues. Trimming at V came to 3 bases and at J to 10 bases, leaving 8 bases not matched to a gene. CDR3 loop: CASSIGQGGGSPLHF. In DNA form, the CDR3 reads TGTGCCAGTAGTATCGGACAGGGTGGCGGGTCACCCCTCCACTTT. The whole variable domain, remainder taken from reference TRBV19 and TRBJ1-6, is DGGITQSPKYLFRKEGQNVTLSCEQNLNHDAMYWYRQDPGQGLRLIYYSQIVNDFQKGDIAEGYSVSREKKESFPLTVTSAQKNPTAFYLCASSIGQGGGSPLHFGNGTRLTVT.

The V gene is TRBV7-9, the J gene TRBJ2-5, with D possibly being TRBD1 (7 bases). This CDR3 spans 14 amino acids. Trimming pared 5 bases from V and 5 bases from J, leaving 15 bases between. Germline V gene data show CDR1 as SEHNR and CDR2 as FQNEAQ (reference sequence). This CDR3 reads CASSTLQGRETQYF. The CDR3 DNA follows: TGTGCCAGCAGCACATTACAGGGGAGGGAGACCCAGTACTTC.

This clone was detected only once. The V gene is TRBV5-1, the J gene TRBJ2-1; TRBD2 matches 13 bases. The CDR3 spans 14 residues. V dropped 4 bases and J dropped 6; count of bases not matched to a gene: 1. CDR1 SGHRS and CDR2 YFSETQ come from the germline V gene. The CDR3 protein is CASSRTSGSNEQFF. The CDR3 nucleotides read TGCGCCAGCAGCCGGACTAGCGGGAGCAATGAGCAGTTCTTC.

The V and J genes are TRBV7-9 and TRBJ1-4; D is undetermined. This CDR3 comprises 16 residues. V lost 7 bases to trimming and J lost 8 bases, with 23 bases between them. Germline CDR1 is SEHNR and CDR2 is FQNEAQ (reference sequence). DNA for the CDR3: TGTGCCAGCATCCCGGTCGAGTGGGCGATCGAAGAAAAACTGTTTTTT. As protein: CASIPVEWAIEEKLFF.

This chain links TRBV19 with TRBJ1-4, with 8 bases fitting TRBD1. The CDR3 consists of 14 residues. Germline assignment: CDR1 LNHDA and CDR2 SQIVND (reference sequence). V dropped 9 bases and J dropped 8; count of bases not matched to a gene: 11. CDR3 DNA sequence: TGTGCCAGCCGAGGGACAGGAGGTGACGAAAAACTGTTTTTT. Its translation: CASRGTGGDEKLFF. The full variable domain, in which reference TRBV19 and TRBJ1-4 provide the parts outside the CDR3, is DGGITQSPKYLFRKEGQNVTLSCEQNLNHDAMYWYRQDPGQGLRLIYYSQIVNDFQKGDIAEGYSVSREKKESFPLTVTSAQKNPTAFYLCASRGTGGDEKLFFGSGTQLSVL.

This chain links TRBV12-3 or TRBV12-4 with TRBJ1-1, with D hard to call. V was trimmed by 3 bases and J by 6 bases, leaving 11 bases between them. The CDR3 runs to 13 residues. The CDR3 DNA reads as TGTGCCAGCAGTTTCCCGAGGAGGGCTGAAGCTTTCTTT. This encodes CASSFPRRAEAFF.

V gene TRBV5-6 combines with J gene TRBJ2-1; TRBD2 matches at 8 bases. The CDR3 is 16 amino acids. V lost 2 bases to trimming and J lost 4 bases; unmatched junction nucleotides: 8. Germline CDR1 SGHDT, CDR2 YYEEEE. CDR3 DNA: TGTGCCAGCAGCTTAAACGGACTAGCCCTATACAATGAGCAGTTCTTC. Its translation is CASSLNGLALYNEQFF.